Listed here are 16 T cell receptor beta chains from one sample, sequenced in a study of control samples from healthy donors and cancer patients. Method: immunoSEQ multiplex PCR; TCRdb's copy keeps in-frame clones and lacks some. Among some 71,000 clones listed, approximately 89% were seen once. Sequenced: PBMCs. Receptor source: a man aged 55 to 70 with lung cancer.

The rearrangement uses TRBV5-1 and TRBJ1-2; 10 bases match TRBD1. The germline CDR1 and CDR2 sequences are SGHRS and YFSETQ. With 2 bases clipped from V and 8 bases from J, the junction kept 6 bases outside the gene matches. The CDR3 has 14 amino acids. CDR3: CASSFIPGQGGYTF. The DNA for the CDR3 is TGCGCCAGCAGCTTTATTCCGGGACAGGGGGGCTACACCTTC.

This sequence joins TRBV9 and TRBJ2-1; tentatively, D is TRBD2 (5 bases). The CDR3 spans 13 residues. The V end was cut by 4 bases, the J end by 10 bases, with 15 bases between. Germline loops: CDR1 SGDLS, CDR2 YYNGEE. In DNA, the CDR3 is TGTGCCAGCAGCCCTGCCCTCCCGGGGGAGCAGTTCTTC. Translation: CASSPALPGEQFF.

V and J are TRBV6-6 and TRBJ2-2; 8 nucleotides agree with TRBD1. Trimming at V came to 4 bases and at J to 1 base, leaving 5 bases not matched to a gene. The germline CDR1 and CDR2 sequences are MNHNY and SVGAGI (reference sequence). The CDR3 runs 16 residues. CDR3 bases: TGTGCCAGCAGTTCCTCCGGGACAGGGAACACCGGGGAGCTGTTTTTT. It translates to CASSSSGTGNTGELFF.

V and J are TRBV7-9 and TRBJ2-1; D uncertain. Per the germline V gene, CDR1 is SEHNR and CDR2 is FQNEAQ (reference sequence). Trimming removed 4 bases from V and 7 bases from J, with 11 bases in between. This CDR3 spans 13 amino acids. The CDR3 reads CASSSSLLNEQFF. The CDR3 nucleotides are TGTGCCAGCAGCTCCAGCTTATTGAATGAGCAGTTCTTC.

The chain couples TRBV6-6 to TRBJ1-4; perhaps TRBD1 as D (5 bases). Per germline, CDR1 MNHNY and CDR2 SVGAGI (reference sequence). This CDR3 has 14 amino acids. V was pared by 6 bases and J by 3 bases, with 11 bases between. The CDR3 protein is CASSPGRSNEKLFF. CDR3 nucleotides: TGTGCCAGCAGCCCGGGACGGTCTAATGAAAAACTGTTTTTT.

The chain is built from TRBV24-1 and TRBJ2-6; no firm D call. The CDR3 is 16 residues long. Looked up from germline, CDR1 is KGHDR and CDR2 is SFDVKD. The germline V and J ends were trimmed by 6 bases and 0 bases, with 11 bases remaining between them. CDR3 DNA sequence: TGTGCCACCAGTAACCCAGAGAACTCTGGGGCCAACGTCCTGACTTTC. This encodes CATSNPENSGANVLTF.

This chain links TRBV6-5 with TRBJ1-1, with D possibly matching TRBD1 (5 bases). This CDR3 contains 15 residues. The ends were cut back, 4 bases at V and 0 bases at J, with 12 bases in the middle. The germline V gene encodes CDR1 MNHEY and CDR2 SVGAGI. This chain's CDR3 is CASSFDSSLNTEAFF. The CDR3 nucleotides are TGTGCCAGCAGTTTCGACAGCTCTTTGAACACTGAAGCTTTCTTT.

The chain employs TRBV7-9 and TRBJ2-7; D uncertain. The CDR3 runs to 13 residues. V shed 4 bases and J shed 3 bases, with 10 bases lying between them. From germline, CDR1 is SEHNR and CDR2 FQNEAQ (reference sequence). This CDR3 reads CASSSYPGYEQYV. In DNA, the CDR3 is TGTGCCAGCAGCTCCTACCCGGGCTACGAGCAGTACGTC.

This rearrangement joins TRBV3-1 (or the pseudogene TRBV3-2) to TRBJ2-3; TRBD1 matches 8 bases. This CDR3 spans 15 amino acids. Germline values: CDR1 LGHDT, CDR2 YNNKEL (reference sequence). Trimming cost V 4 bases and J 6 bases; bases outside gene matches: 9. CDR3 in amino acids: CASSPRGQAGDTQYF. The CDR3 DNA follows: TGTGCCAGCAGCCCCCGGGGACAGGCAGGGGATACGCAGTATTTT.

The chain joins TRBV6-5 to TRBJ1-2, with 10 bases lining up with TRBD1. J gave up 4 bases and V 2 bases, and 7 bases lay outside the gene matches. Germline V CDR1 and CDR2: MNHEY, SVGAGI. This CDR3 comprises 16 residues. In nucleotides, the CDR3 is TGTGCCAGCAGTTACACCCGGACAGGGGGGTCCTATGGCTACACCTTC. Translation gives CASSYTRTGGSYGYTF.

CDR3 DNA: TGTGCCAGCTCACCGGGGAGAACCACCGGGGAGCTGTTTTTT. Translated: CASSPGRTTGELFF. The V call is TRBV18, the J call TRBJ2-2; possible D gene TRBD2, 5 bases. The CDR3 is made up of 14 amino acids. Trimming took 3 bases from V and 4 from J, leaving 9 bases between them. Per germline, CDR1 KGHSH and CDR2 LQKENI.

V and J are TRBV13 and TRBJ2-1; D is ambiguous. V lost 5 bases, J lost 8 bases, and 22 bases lay in between. CDR3 size: 16 residues. The germline V gene has CDR1 PRHDT and CDR2 FYEKMQ (reference sequence). CDR3 residues: CASSPRDRVDAYEQFF. The CDR3 nucleotides read TGTGCCAGCAGCCCCCGTGACCGGGTCGACGCCTATGAGCAGTTCTTC.

V and J are TRBV29-1 and TRBJ1-6; D uncertain. This CDR3 region has 11 residues. Germline loops: CDR1 SQVTM, CDR2 ANQGSEA. Trimming took off 7 bases at V and 7 bases at J, with 8 bases between the two ends. DNA for the CDR3: TGCAGCGCCGGGGAAAATTCACCCCTCCACTTT. As protein: CSAGENSPLHF.

The chain joins TRBV10-3 to TRBJ2-5; 7 bases match TRBD2. Germline V gene lookup returns CDR1 ENHRY and CDR2 SYGVKD. The CDR3 is 14 residues long. V gave up 4 bases and J gave up 2 bases; unmatched junction bases: 4. CDR3 DNA sequence: TGTGCCATCAGTGCAGCGGGGTCACAAGAGACCCAGTACTTC. Translating gives CAISAAGSQETQYF.

This chain uses TRBV10-2 with TRBJ2-3; no firm D call. CDR1 and CDR2 (germline): WSHSY, SAAADI. The CDR3 sequence is 13 residues long. Between the trimmed V and J ends, which lost 3 bases and 0 bases, there was a span of 4 bases. CDR3 loop: CASSEQSTDTQYF. The CDR3 DNA sequence: TGCGCCAGCAGTGAACAGAGCACAGATACGCAGTATTTT.

The chain recombines TRBV9 with TRBJ1-3; D gene uncertain. There are 14 residues in the CDR3. Germline lookup yields CDR1 SGDLS and CDR2 YYNGEE. Trimming cost V 0 bases and J 4 bases, with 8 bases left between them. CDR3 in amino acids: CASSVGLGGNTIYF. The CDR3 DNA reads as TGTGCCAGCAGCGTAGGCTTGGGCGGAAACACCATATATTTT.